This TCR beta chain was found in a study of T cell responses to AZD1222 COVID-19 vaccine. The length of the CDR3 is 14 residues. The trim removed 2 bases at V and 1 base at J, leaving 1 base unmatched. From germline, CDR1 is MNHEY and CDR2 SVGAGI. Sequenced by immunoSEQ multiplex PCR; TCRdb stores in-frame clones only, minus some. The data show some 130,000 clones, with 92% seen just once and around 3.2% held by the top ten. This receptor was taken from an adult in good health. The input for sequencing was peripheral blood, taken on day 0 of AZD1222 vaccination. This chain connects TRBV6-5 to TRBJ2-5, with TRBD2 matching over 7 bases. CDR3: CASSYGTIQETQYF. The CDR3 DNA sequence: TGTGCCAGCAGTTACGGGACTATCCAAGAGACCCAGTACTTC.